The TCR beta chain under discussion was sequenced for a study of early T cells in non-severe SARS-CoV-2 infection. Across the whole study: Chains from this unsorted whole-blood bulk RNA could not be paired. Study conclusions and caveats: Sequences matched to VDJdb favored anti-spike CD8 responses, while private and CD4 specificities were missed.

The TCR library protocol was used to attach unique molecular identifiers. These identifiers were attached to individual cDNA molecules. TCRdb processed the 5' RACE reads anew with MiXCR; each CDR3 protein has one entry. Of 63,000 or so distinct CDR3 sequences listed, 9.5% to 12% are singletons. Per the germline V gene, CDR1 is SGHRS and CDR2 is YFSETQ. This CDR3 is built from 15 residues. With 4 bases clipped from V and 4 bases from J, the junction kept 7 bases outside the gene matches. About this clonotype itself: The antigen is undetermined.

Sequenced here: whole blood, sampled at baseline. The TCR originated in an adult who was a healthcare worker with PCR-confirmed SARS-CoV-2 infection or an uninfected control (not recorded which). V is TRBV5-1 and J is TRBJ2-2; 7 positions match TRBD2. CDR3 sequence reads: CASSPAGVGTGELFF. DNA of the CDR3: TGCGCCAGCAGCCCGGCGGGAGTGGGCACCGGGGAGCTGTTTTTT.